This is a list of T cell receptor beta chains from one sample in a study of blood T cell repertoires in COVID-19. Clones were read by immunoSEQ multiplex PCR, and TCRdb kept only the in-frame ones, dropping some. Of about 150,000 clones listed, about four fifths are singletons. Specimen: peripheral blood. These receptors were taken from a man between 65 and 85 years old who had recovered from COVID-19. The CDR3 runs from the conserved cysteine through the conserved F or W. The D gene is left open where the match is weak. Clone size is shown for a subset of rows, as once, few, many or a class of expanded clone.

cdr3_nt: TGTGCCAGCAGCGTCCGACAGGGAAGTAACGAGCAGTACTTC
cdr3_aa: CASSVRQGSNEQYF
v_call: TRBV7-2
j_call: TRBJ2-7
d_call: TRBD1
clone_size: once

cdr3_nt: TGTGCCACCAGCAGAGTTCAGCTAGCGGGAGAGGTCACCGGGGAGCTGTTTTTT
cdr3_aa: CATSRVQLAGEVTGELFF
v_call: TRBV15
j_call: TRBJ2-2
d_call: TRBD2
clone_size: NA

cdr3_nt: TGTGCCAGCAGTCCCGGGACAGGGGTTTACGAGCAGTACTTC
cdr3_aa: CASSPGTGVYEQYF
v_call: TRBV6-5
j_call: TRBJ2-7
d_call: TRBD1
clone_size: NA

cdr3_nt: TGTGCCAGCAGCTTAGAATCCGGGAGACGAAATGAGCAGTTCTTC
cdr3_aa: CASSLESGRRNEQFF
v_call: TRBV11-2
j_call: TRBJ2-1
d_call: NA
clone_size: NA

cdr3_nt: TGCGCCAGCAGCTTGGCCGGGGGGGTTGAAAAACTGTTTTTT
cdr3_aa: CASSLAGGVEKLFF
v_call: TRBV5-1
j_call: TRBJ1-4
d_call: NA
clone_size: NA

cdr3_nt: TGCAGTGCTAGTAGGCTAGCGGGAGGGCCCTTGAACAATGAGCAGTTCTTC
cdr3_aa: CSASRLAGGPLNNEQFF
v_call: TRBV20-1
j_call: TRBJ2-1
d_call: TRBD2
clone_size: NA

cdr3_nt: TGTGCCATACCTCAAACAGAGACCGGGGAGCTGTTTTTT
cdr3_aa: CAIPQTETGELFF
v_call: TRBV10-3
j_call: TRBJ2-2
d_call: NA
clone_size: NA

cdr3_nt: TGTGCCAGCAGCTTAGTTGAGCATAGCACAGATACGCAGTATTTT
cdr3_aa: CASSLVEHSTDTQYF
v_call: TRBV7-2
j_call: TRBJ2-3
d_call: NA
clone_size: NA

cdr3_nt: TGCGCCAGCAGACCAGGACAGGGCCCCTACGAGCAGTACTTC
cdr3_aa: CASRPGQGPYEQYF
v_call: TRBV5-1
j_call: TRBJ2-7
d_call: TRBD1
clone_size: NA

cdr3_nt: TGTGCCAGTAGTATTTCGACTAGCGGGAGGGCCTTTCCCCCGGGCGAGCAGTACTTC
cdr3_aa: CASSISTSGRAFPPGEQYF
v_call: TRBV19
j_call: TRBJ2-7
d_call: TRBD2
clone_size: NA

cdr3_nt: TGTGCCAGCAGCGTACAACCGGGACTAGCGAACAATGAGCAGTTCTTC
cdr3_aa: CASSVQPGLANNEQFF
v_call: TRBV9
j_call: TRBJ2-1
d_call: TRBD2
clone_size: NA

cdr3_nt: TGCGCCAGCAGCCAAGGGACTAGCGGGAGCTCCTACAATGAGCAGTTCTTC
cdr3_aa: CASSQGTSGSSYNEQFF
v_call: TRBV4-1
j_call: TRBJ2-1
d_call: TRBD2
clone_size: NA

cdr3_nt: TGTGCCAGCAGGACCGGACAGATGAACACTGAAGCTTTCTTT
cdr3_aa: CASRTGQMNTEAFF
v_call: TRBV6-5
j_call: TRBJ1-1
d_call: NA
clone_size: NA

cdr3_nt: TGTGCCAGCAGCCAACTCCACAGTAACTATAATTCACCCCTCCACTTT
cdr3_aa: CASSQLHSNYNSPLHF
v_call: TRBV3-1/TRBV3-2
j_call: TRBJ1-6
d_call: NA
clone_size: few

cdr3_nt: TGTGCCAGCTCACCGTCTCTAGATTATGGCTACACCTTC
cdr3_aa: CASSPSLDYGYTF
v_call: TRBV18
j_call: TRBJ1-2
d_call: NA
clone_size: NA

cdr3_nt: TGTGCCAGCAGTCTCCTAGCGGAAAGCCAAGAGACCCAGTACTTC
cdr3_aa: CASSLLAESQETQYF
v_call: TRBV27
j_call: TRBJ2-5
d_call: TRBD2
clone_size: NA

cdr3_nt: TGTGCCAGCAGTAGACTAGCGGGAGTCTCCGGGGAGCTGTTTTTT
cdr3_aa: CASSRLAGVSGELFF
v_call: TRBV28
j_call: TRBJ2-2
d_call: TRBD2
clone_size: NA

cdr3_nt: TGTGCCTCTCGGGCCGGGAGGGCCGCAGATACGCAGTATTTT
cdr3_aa: CASRAGRAADTQYF
v_call: TRBV10-3
j_call: TRBJ2-3
d_call: TRBD2
clone_size: NA